Presented here are 15 T cell receptor beta chains from one specimen sequenced in a study of blood T cell repertoires in COVID-19. Produced via immunoSEQ multiplex PCR; TCRdb's table is partial and in-frame only. The table lists fewer than 300,000 clones, 65% to 85% of them singletons. The sequenced sample was peripheral blood. The source is a person aged 70 to 85 with COVID-19, enrolled during active disease.

This clone was detected ten times or more. This sample includes further DNA sequences coding for the same CDR3. This chain links TRBV7-9 with TRBJ2-7, with D uncertain. The CDR3 has 14 amino acids. Germline assignment: CDR1 SEHNR and CDR2 FQNEAQ (reference sequence). V was shortened by 1 base and J by 0 bases, with 7 bases between the two germline ends. CDR3 DNA: TGTGCCAGCAGCTTAGGTTCGGTCTCCTACGAGCAGTACTTC. Translated, it gives CASSLGSVSYEQYF. Filled out from reference TRBV7-9 and TRBJ2-7, the complete variable domain reads DTGVSQNPRHKITKRGQNVTFRCDPISEHNRLYWYRQTLGQGPEFLTYFQNEAQLEKSRLLSDRFSAERPKGSFSTLEIQRTEQGDSAMYLCASSLGSVSYEQYFGPGTRLTVT.

This clone was seen a handful of times. The chain links TRBV12-3 or TRBV12-4 to TRBJ2-7; D may be TRBD1 (5 bases). CDR3 length: 12 amino acids. V lost 0 bases and J 11 bases, leaving 11 bases between the germline ends. CDR3 coding DNA: TGTGCCAGCAGTTTAGCTTCAGGGTGGAAGTACTTC. This gives the protein CASSLASGWKYF.

The chain recombines TRBV4-1 with TRBJ1-2; no firm D call. V lost 2 bases, J lost 7 bases, and 11 bases lay in between. CDR3 length: 13 amino acids. Germline CDR1 is MGHRA and CDR2 is YSYEKL. CDR3 in amino acids: CASSQLAVVGYTF. CDR3 nucleotides: TGCGCCAGCAGCCAACTGGCAGTGGTTGGCTACACCTTC.

V and J are TRBV10-3 and TRBJ2-1; 15 bases map to TRBD2. J was trimmed by 8 bases and V by 8 bases; bases with no gene match: 4. This CDR3 region has 14 residues. Germline values: CDR1 ENHRY, CDR2 SYGVKD. The CDR3 here is CAIRGLAGGDEQFF. The CDR3 DNA reads as TGTGCCATCCGGGGACTAGCGGGAGGCGATGAGCAGTTCTTC.

Only one count was recorded for this clone. This rearrangement joins TRBV5-1 to TRBJ2-6; the D is unclear. V dropped 1 base and J dropped 3 bases, with 11 bases sitting between them. The germline V gene has CDR1 SGHRS and CDR2 YFSETQ. The CDR3 covers 16 residues. For the CDR3, the DNA is TGCGCCAGCAGCTTGTTGACGGGTGATGGGGCCAACGTCCTGACTTTC. Translating it yields CASSLLTGDGANVLTF.

The chain is built from TRBV7-8 and TRBJ2-7; D perhaps matches TRBD1 (6 bases). Germline loops: CDR1 SGHVS, CDR2 FQNEAQ. The CDR3 has 15 residues. V lost 0 bases and J 2 bases, leaving 11 bases between the germline ends. The CDR3 DNA reads TGTGCCAGCAGCTTAGCGGGGGCCGAAACCTACGAGCAGTACTTC. The encoded protein is CASSLAGAETYEQYF.

This chain connects TRBV6-6 to TRBJ1-4, with D maybe TRBD1 (5 bases). This CDR3 is 13 amino acids long. Trimming removed 5 bases from V and 4 bases from J, with 8 bases in between. Germline CDR1 reads MNHNY; CDR2 reads SVGAGI (reference sequence). The CDR3 nucleotides read TGTGCCAGCAGTCGCGGGGGTAATGAAAAACTGTTTTTT. This gives the protein CASSRGGNEKLFF.

This chain connects TRBV13 to TRBJ2-7; perhaps TRBD2 as D (7 bases). Trimming shortened V by 6 bases and J by 4 bases, and 19 bases separated the two germline ends. The CDR3 covers 15 residues. Germline V CDR1 and CDR2: PRHDT, FYEKMQ (reference sequence). CDR3: CASRARGQGGYEQYF. The CDR3 DNA reads as TGTGCCAGCAGGGCGCGGGGGCAGGGAGGATACGAGCAGTACTTC.

The genes are TRBV9 and TRBJ2-3; D is unclear. The length of the CDR3 is 15 residues. CDR1 and CDR2 (germline): SGDLS, YYNGEE. Trimming pared 4 bases from V and 1 base from J, leaving 13 bases between. DNA of the CDR3: TGTGCCAGCAGCCTACTCCAGCGCGGCACAGATACGCAGTATTTT. It specifies CASSLLQRGTDTQYF.

The V call is TRBV6-5, the J call TRBJ2-1; TRBD2 aligns across 8 bases. J was trimmed by 9 bases and V by 8 bases; bases with no gene match: 15. The CDR3 loop spans 15 amino acids. Germline CDR1 is MNHEY and CDR2 is SVGAGI. CDR3 protein: CASAIPGLGIREQFF. As DNA, the CDR3 is TGTGCCAGCGCGATTCCGGGACTAGGGATACGTGAGCAGTTCTTC.

The genes are TRBV5-4 and TRBJ1-2, with unresolved D. The CDR3 loop spans 13 amino acids. In germline, CDR1 is SGHNT, CDR2 YYREEE (reference sequence). Trimming shortened V by 9 bases and J by 7 bases, and 19 bases separated the two germline ends. The CDR3 DNA follows: TGTGCCAACTCGATCGACGGGGAATCTGGCTACACCTTC. Translated, it gives CANSIDGESGYTF.

V gene TRBV7-3 combines with J gene TRBJ2-5, with a tentative D call TRBD1 (6 bases). The V end was cut by 2 bases, the J end by 1 base, with 11 bases between. CDR3 length: 15 residues. The germline gives CDR1 SGHTA, CDR2 FQGTGA. The CDR3 reads CASSLAAGAQETQYF. As DNA, the CDR3 is TGTGCCAGCAGCTTAGCGGCAGGGGCCCAAGAGACCCAGTACTTC.

This clone was found many times. The chain uses TRBV21-1 and TRBJ2-7; the table assigns TRBD1, which was not confirmed against the DNA. TRBV21-1 is described as a pseudogene. There are 15 residues in the CDR3. CDR3 amino acids: CANIIRQGSSYEQYF. The CDR3 DNA reads as TGTGCCAACATAATACGGCAGGGAAGCTCCTACGAGCAGTACTTC.

The chain links TRBV6-2 or TRBV6-3 to TRBJ1-5, with D perhaps TRBD1 (6 bases). CDR3 length: 15 amino acids. V was cut by 5 bases and J by 2 bases, with 13 bases left in between. Germline CDR1 and CDR2: MNHEY and SVGEGT. CDR3 amino acids: CASSPSGAGNQPQHF. CDR3 sequence (DNA): TGTGCCAGCAGTCCATCAGGGGCGGGCAATCAGCCCCAGCATTTT.

This rearrangement joins TRBV29-1 to TRBJ2-7; D not resolved. The length of the CDR3 is 11 residues. Trimming cost V 6 bases and J 4 bases, with 10 bases left between them. CDR1 is SQVTM, CDR2 ANQGSEA, per germline. The CDR3 reads CSVVSGYEQYF. The CDR3 DNA follows: TGCAGCGTAGTGTCCGGGTACGAGCAGTACTTC.